What follows are 5 T cell receptor beta chains derived from one specimen sequenced in a study of blood T cell repertoires in COVID-19 (TCRdb year 2020). Receptor amplification or capture employed the immunoSEQ multiplex PCR assay. Drawn from immuneACCESS, this table holds only the in-frame rearrangements with V and J called that TCRdb kept. Clones are partly lost; checked studies trace under half to an unresolved V gene and leave the rest unexplained. The sample data list 200,000 to 300,000 clones, and around 90% of these were observed just once. Over 3.5% of the sample belongs to the ten largest clones. The source material was peripheral blood. These receptor sequences come from a woman aged 40-49 years with acute or convalescent COVID-19.

About this clone itself: Distinct nucleotide sequences in the sample also encode this CDR3. The chain couples TRBV11-2 to TRBJ2-3; weak D call: TRBD2 (5 bases). V lost 0 bases and J 5 bases, leaving 6 bases between the germline ends. CDR3 size: 13 residues. Germline V lookup: CDR1 SGHAT, CDR2 FQNNGV. The DNA for the CDR3 is TGTGCCAGCAGCTTAGATCGGGGAGATACGCAGTATTTT. This sequence encodes CASSLDRGDTQYF.

This chain joins TRBV30 and TRBJ1-6; 11 positions match TRBD1. V lost 7 bases, J lost 9 bases, and 8 bases stayed unmatched. The CDR3 length is 14 residues. CDR1 and CDR2 (germline): GTSNPN, SVGIG (reference sequence). The CDR3 protein is CALDRGHRTSPLHF. CDR3 coding DNA: TGTGCCTTGGACAGGGGGCACAGAACTTCACCCCTCCACTTT.

This chain uses TRBV6-2 or TRBV6-3 with TRBJ1-5; D gene uncertain. V shed 2 bases and J shed 3 bases, with 11 bases lying between them. The CDR3 sequence is 15 residues long. Germline assignment: CDR1 MNHEY and CDR2 SVGEGT. CDR3 bases: TGTGCCAGCAGTTACGGCGGGGTTTCCAATCAGCCCCAGCATTTT. Its protein product is CASSYGGVSNQPQHF.

V is TRBV7-2 and J is TRBJ1-2; 7 bases are a match to TRBD1. Germline CDR1 and CDR2: SGHTA and FQGNSA. The length of the CDR3 is 17 residues. After removal of 1 base from V and 8 bases from J, the junction contained 16 bases not matched to a gene. The CDR3 reads CASSLDPNRGRGGGYTF. In DNA, the CDR3 is TGTGCCAGCAGCTTAGACCCTAACAGGGGTAGGGGCGGGGGCTACACCTTC. The variable domain in full, with the rest retrieved from reference TRBV7-2 and TRBJ1-2, is GAGVSQSPSNKVTEKGKDVELRCDPISGHTALYWYRQSLGQGLEFLIYFQGNSAPDKSGLPSDRFSAERTGGSVSTLTIQRTQQEDSAVYLCASSLDPNRGRGGGYTFGSGTRLTVV.

The chain carries TRBV6-1 and TRBJ1-2; 7 nucleotides agree with TRBD1. This CDR3 is built from 15 residues. Per the germline V gene, CDR1 is MNHNS and CDR2 is SASEGT. V lost 2 bases to trimming and J lost 4 bases; unmatched junction nucleotides: 7. CDR3 sequence (DNA): TGTGCCAGCAGTGAATTGGGCGGGACAGTCTATGGCTACACCTTC. Its translation: CASSELGGTVYGYTF.